The rows below give T cell receptor beta chains drawn from one sample of a study of circulating and synovial CD4+ cells in juvenile arthritis. Only in-frame clones appear in the TCRdb table, and some are missing; sequencing was by immunoSEQ multiplex PCR. The repertoire has roughly 32,000 clones, roughly 96% of them found once; the top ten carry around 0.68%. Material: CD4+ T cells from blood. These receptors all come from a human donor with juvenile idiopathic arthritis. Both conserved end residues are part of each CDR3. The D gene is left open where the match is weak.

.	TRBV2	TRBJ2-4	TGTGCCAGCAGTGAATTCCCAGGGAACATTCAGTACTTC	CASSEFPGNIQYF
TRBD1	TRBV19	TRBJ2-3	TGTGCCAGTAGTAAAAGGGTGACAGGGGGAGGCACAGATACGCAGTATTTT	CASSKRVTGGGTDTQYF
.	TRBV7-9	TRBJ1-2	TGTGCCAGCAACGGCGGGGTTGGCTATGGCTACACCTTC	CASNGGVGYGYTF
TRBD2	TRBV7-8	TRBJ2-5	TGTGCCAGCAGCTTCCCGGACCAGCGGGAGTGGAGAGAGACCCAGTACTTC	CASSFPDQREWRETQYF
TRBD1	TRBV7-9	TRBJ1-4	TGTGCCAGCAGCCACCCCGGGACAGGGGTCGAAAAACTGTTTTTT	CASSHPGTGVEKLFF
TRBD1	TRBV18	TRBJ1-2	TGTGCCAGCTCAGTTGACAGGGGGGAAGGCTACACCTTC	CASSVDRGEGYTF
.	TRBV6-6	TRBJ2-7	TGTGCCAGCAGTTTTAGGGGGGGCCACGAGCAGTACTTC	CASSFRGGHEQYF
.	TRBV11-3	TRBJ2-7	TGTGCCAGCAGCTTCGACAGCAGCTCCTACGAGCAGTACTTC	CASSFDSSSYEQYF
TRBD1	TRBV4-3	TRBJ1-5	TGCGCCAGCAGCCAAACCGGCGGACAGGGGCGCAATCAGCCCCAGCATTTT	CASSQTGGQGRNQPQHF
.	TRBV19	TRBJ1-1	TGTGCCAGTAGTGTCAGAGGAATGAACACTGAAGCTTTCTTT	CASSVRGMNTEAFF
TRBD1	TRBV9	TRBJ1-6	TGTGCCAGCAGTGGGGACAGGGAGGCCCTCCACTTT	CASSGDREALHF
TRBD2	TRBV5-5	TRBJ2-1	TGTGCCAGCAGCTTGGGTCTAGCGGGGGGGCAATACGGTGAGCAGTTCTTC	CASSLGLAGGQYGEQFF
.	TRBV11-3	TRBJ2-5	TGTGCCAGCAGCTTAGATCCCAGGGCGGAGACCCAGTACTTC	CASSLDPRAETQYF
.	TRBV6-4	TRBJ1-1	TGTGCCAGCAGTGCTCGCCCCAGTCAGGCCTTATTTAACACTGAAGCTTTCTTT	CASSARPSQALFNTEAFF
.	TRBV6-1	TRBJ1-1	TGTGCCAGCAGTGCGCAACGGTGGAACACTGAAGCTTTCTTT	CASSAQRWNTEAFF
TRBD2	TRBV25-1	TRBJ2-7	TGTGCCAGCAGCACGACAGCGGGAGGCCCGTCCGTTTCCTACGAGCAGTACTTC	CASSTTAGGPSVSYEQYF
.	TRBV9	TRBJ1-6	TGTGCCAGCAGCGTAGCTGTTAGAGGTTCACCCCTCCACTTT	CASSVAVRGSPLHF
.	TRBV18	TRBJ1-4	TGTGCCAGCTCACCGACGACTGGCGAAAAACTGTTTTTT	CASSPTTGEKLFF
.	TRBV5-6	TRBJ2-7	TGTGCCAGCAGCTTGTACGCGGGGTACGAGCAGTACTTC	CASSLYAGYEQYF
TRBD2	TRBV10-3	TRBJ2-7	TGTGCCATCAGTGAGTCGAAGGAGGCGGGGGTAAACTACGAGCAGTACTTC	CAISESKEAGVNYEQYF